The 26 T cell receptor beta chains below were found in one sample sequenced in a study of cytomegalovirus exposure and HLA in healthy donors. Sequencing used immunoSEQ multiplex PCR; TCRdb keeps in-frame clones, though not all of them. The table lists tens of thousands of clones, about 94% of them singletons. Sequences were obtained from PBMCs. The source of these receptors is a man in his late teens or twenties in good health and CMV-seropositive.

The rearrangement uses TRBV5-1 and TRBJ2-7, with a tentative D call TRBD1 (5 bases). The CDR3 totals 14 residues. Deletions cut 2 bases from V and 8 bases from J, with 17 bases between. CDR1 SGHRS and CDR2 YFSETQ come from the germline V gene. The CDR3: CASSLRTNVGQQYF. Written as DNA, the CDR3 is TGCGCCAGCAGCTTACGGACCAACGTGGGGCAGCAGTACTTC.

The CDR3 sequence is CASSSSGYHEQYF. The DNA for the CDR3 is TGTGCCAGCAGTTCTTCAGGGTACCACGAGCAGTACTTC. This sequence joins TRBV28 and TRBJ2-7; D is perhaps TRBD1 (5 bases). The CDR3 length is 13 residues. Trimming took off 4 bases at V and 5 bases at J, with 12 bases between the two ends. Germline assignment: CDR1 MDHEN and CDR2 SYDVKM.

This clone was observed a single time. The V and J genes are TRBV2 and TRBJ2-1; 11 bases align to TRBD2. After removal of 2 bases from V and 5 bases from J, the junction contained 11 bases not matched to a gene. Germline assignment: CDR1 SNHLY and CDR2 FYNNEI. This CDR3 region has 18 residues. The CDR3 sequence: CASSESFFGTSGHNEQFF. The CDR3 DNA follows: TGTGCCAGCAGTGAATCGTTTTTTGGGACTAGCGGACACAATGAGCAGTTCTTC.

This clone was counted once. The chain has TRBV15 and TRBJ2-1; the D gene is possibly TRBD1 (5 bases). Germline CDR1 and CDR2: LNHNV and YYDKDF (reference sequence). The CDR3 length is 15 residues. The V gene lost 1 base and the J gene lost 6 bases, with 13 bases spanning the gap. The CDR3 DNA reads as TGTGCCACCAGCAGAGTAGCAGGGCTCCGCAATGAGCAGTTCTTC. Protein product: CATSRVAGLRNEQFF.

The rearrangement joins TRBV5-1 to TRBJ1-2; 11 nucleotides line up with TRBD1. This CDR3 contains 13 residues. Germline V gene sequence: CDR1 SGHRS, CDR2 YFSETQ. The trim removed 4 bases at V and 5 bases at J, leaving 1 base unmatched. Here the CDR3 reads CASSGQGAYGYTF. CDR3 nucleotide sequence: TGCGCCAGCAGCGGACAGGGGGCGTATGGCTACACCTTC.

The chain recombines TRBV28 with TRBJ1-2; D not resolved. Germline lookup yields CDR1 MDHEN and CDR2 SYDVKM. Trimming took 7 bases from V and 2 from J, leaving 17 bases between them. CDR3 size: 15 residues. The CDR3 region is CASTPGGSQNYGYTF. The DNA of the CDR3 is TGTGCCAGCACCCCCGGAGGCAGCCAAAACTATGGCTACACCTTC.

This rearrangement joins TRBV9 to TRBJ2-1, with a tentative D call TRBD1 (6 bases). Trimming removed 2 bases from V and 6 bases from J, with 12 bases in between. Germline values: CDR1 SGDLS, CDR2 YYNGEE. The CDR3 is 14 amino acids. In DNA form, the CDR3 reads TGTGCCAGCAGCGTCCGACAGGCAGGCAATGAGCAGTTCTTC. Its translation: CASSVRQAGNEQFF.

The chain carries TRBV5-1 and TRBJ1-1; 7 nucleotides agree with TRBD1. The V and J ends lost 0 bases and 0 bases, in that order; junction bases with no gene match: 5. The CDR3 has 16 residues. Germline values: CDR1 SGHRS, CDR2 YFSETQ. This CDR3 reads CASSLGQGGMNTEAFF. The DNA of the CDR3 is TGCGCCAGCAGCTTGGGACAGGGCGGCATGAACACTGAAGCTTTCTTT.

The chain couples TRBV28 to TRBJ2-2, with TRBD2 matching 8 bases. J gave up 1 base and V 1 base, and 2 bases lay outside the gene matches. CDR3 length: 16 amino acids. Per the germline V gene, CDR1 is MDHEN and CDR2 is SYDVKM. Here the CDR3 DNA reads TGTGCCAGCAGTTTATACCTAGCGGGGAACACCGGGGAGCTGTTTTTT. This codes for CASSLYLAGNTGELFF.

The DNA of the CDR3 is TGCGCCAGCGACCCTGCCCGGGGACTACCCGGGGAGCAGTTCTTC. Translation: CASDPARGLPGEQFF. The chain links TRBV5-1 to TRBJ2-1; 7 bases match TRBD2. The length of the CDR3 is 15 residues. CDR1 is SGHRS, CDR2 YFSETQ, per germline. Trimming cost V 7 bases and J 10 bases; bases outside gene matches: 17.

V gene TRBV7-2 combines with J gene TRBJ2-7; 7 bases agree with TRBD2. The CDR3 sequence is 17 residues long. Looked up from germline, CDR1 is SGHTA and CDR2 is FQGNSA. J was trimmed by 3 bases and V by 3 bases; bases with no gene match: 14. The CDR3 nucleotides read TGTGCCAGCAGCTTCAGGAGCTCGGCGGGAGTTTTCTACGAGCAGTACTTC. Its protein product is CASSFRSSAGVFYEQYF.

The chain joins TRBV6-1 to TRBJ1-3, with a tentative D call TRBD1 (5 bases). Trimming took 8 bases from V and 3 from J, leaving 17 bases between them. CDR3 length equals 15 residues. Germline lookup yields CDR1 MNHNS and CDR2 SASEGT. The CDR3 nucleotides are TGTGCCAGCGATGCCCGGGGGAAGATTGGAAACACCATATATTTT. It translates to CASDARGKIGNTIYF.

The chain has TRBV2 and TRBJ1-1; D not resolved. This CDR3 is built from 12 residues. The V and J ends lost 5 bases and 5 bases respectively, with 9 bases between them. Germline loops: CDR1 SNHLY, CDR2 FYNNEI. The CDR3 nucleotides read TGTGCCAGCAGTCGTGAGGGAACTGAAGCTTTCTTT. This encodes CASSREGTEAFF.

A single count supports this clone. This rearrangement joins TRBV27 to TRBJ2-7, with 9 positions matching TRBD1. The CDR3 covers 18 residues. Losses at the gene ends were 0 bases for V and 3 bases for J; bases not matched to a gene: 12. Germline V lookup: CDR1 MNHEY, CDR2 SMNVEV (reference sequence). The CDR3 protein is CASSLSPSSRDRVYEQYF. Written as DNA, the CDR3 is TGTGCCAGCAGTTTATCGCCTAGTTCCAGGGACAGGGTCTACGAGCAGTACTTC.

The rearrangement joins TRBV6-1 to TRBJ1-5; D perhaps matches TRBD1 (6 bases). Trimming took 5 bases from V and 4 from J, leaving 15 bases between them. The CDR3 runs to 15 residues. The germline gives CDR1 MNHNS, CDR2 SASEGT. For the CDR3, the DNA is TGTGCCAGCAGTAAACGGGACATCTTTAATCAGCCCCAGCATTTT. Its translation: CASSKRDIFNQPQHF.

The chain has TRBV25-1 and TRBJ2-3, with 8 bases identical to TRBD1. V shed 3 bases and J 7 bases; nucleotides not matched to a gene: 12. The CDR3 covers 16 residues. The V gene's germline CDR1 is MGHDK and CDR2 SYGVNS. CDR3 loop: CASSDRRARQGNTQYF. CDR3 coding DNA: TGTGCCAGCAGTGACCGTAGGGCCCGACAGGGGAATACGCAGTATTTT.

The CDR3 region has the DNA TGTGCCAGCAGCTCTTATCCCCGCGGACTAGCACAGAACACCGGGGAGCTGTTTTTT. Translated: CASSSYPRGLAQNTGELFF. The V gene is TRBV7-9, the J gene TRBJ2-2, with 8 bases matching TRBD2. This CDR3 region has 19 residues. Germline V CDR1 and CDR2: SEHNR, FQNEAQ (reference sequence). V lost 4 bases to trimming and J lost 1 base; unmatched junction nucleotides: 14.

The chain uses TRBV27 and TRBJ2-7, with 7 bases fitting TRBD2. This CDR3 has 15 residues. The germline V gene encodes CDR1 MNHEY and CDR2 SMNVEV (reference sequence). V trimming: 5 bases; J trimming: 5 bases; junction bases outside the gene matches: 12. CDR3: CASSPAFWEGNEQYF. The DNA of the CDR3 is TGTGCCAGCAGTCCCGCCTTCTGGGAGGGCAACGAGCAGTACTTC.

The gene calls are TRBV7-9 and TRBJ1-1; D perhaps matches TRBD1 (6 bases). The CDR3 extends over 15 amino acids. The V gene's germline CDR1 is SEHNR and CDR2 FQNEAQ (reference sequence). Trimming removed 4 bases at V and 3 bases at J, with 15 bases between. CDR3 nucleotides: TGTGCCAGCAGCTATGGGGGCGCGGTGGACACTGAAGCTTTCTTT. Translation: CASSYGGAVDTEAFF.

This chain connects TRBV2 to TRBJ2-1; TRBD1 aligns across 7 bases. The J segment lost 2 bases and the V segment lost 5 bases, leaving 6 bases of the junction unmatched. Germline V gene lookup returns CDR1 SNHLY and CDR2 FYNNEI. CDR3 length: 15 residues. Written as DNA, the CDR3 is TGTGCCAGCAGTAATGAGGGACAGACCTACAATGAGCAGTTCTTC. Translation: CASSNEGQTYNEQFF.

The J gene is TRBJ2-1, the V gene TRBV2; 11 positions match TRBD2. Germline loops: CDR1 SNHLY, CDR2 FYNNEI. V lost 5 bases to trimming and J lost 5 bases; unmatched junction nucleotides: 2. The CDR3 length is 14 residues. CDR3 region: CASSPTSGNNEQFF. The CDR3 coding sequence is TGTGCCAGCAGTCCGACTAGCGGGAACAATGAGCAGTTCTTC.

The chain joins TRBV6-1 to TRBJ2-7, with 8 bases identical to TRBD1. The trim removed 5 bases at V and 7 bases at J, leaving 10 bases unmatched. CDR1 is MNHNS and CDR2 is SASEGT in the germline V gene. This CDR3 has 14 amino acids. In DNA form, the CDR3 reads TGTGCCAGCAGTCCGACAGGGGACGCGGGGGAGCAGTACTTC. It codes for CASSPTGDAGEQYF.

This clone was seen only once. The chain combines TRBV29-1 with TRBJ2-6; D is uncertain. The CDR3 runs 12 residues. The V gene's germline CDR1 is SQVTM and CDR2 ANQGSEA. V lost 7 bases to trimming and J lost 2 bases, with 6 bases between them. In DNA, the CDR3 is TGCAGCGCCTCTACTGGGGCCAACGTCCTGACTTTC. It translates to CSASTGANVLTF. The variable domain in full, completed from reference TRBV29-1 and TRBJ2-6, reads SAVISQKPSRDICQRGTSLTIQCQVDSQVTMMFWYRQQPGQSLTLIATANQGSEATYESGFVIDKFPISRPNLTFSTLTVSNMSPEDSSIYLCSASTGANVLTFGAGSRLTVL.

The rearrangement joins TRBV19 to TRBJ1-2; tentatively, D is TRBD1 (5 bases). V lost 9 bases, J lost 8 bases, and 22 bases lay in between. The CDR3 extends over 14 amino acids. Looked up from germline, CDR1 is LNHDA and CDR2 is SQIVND (reference sequence). The CDR3 is CASQAVPGSGGYTF. CDR3 nucleotides: TGTGCCAGCCAGGCTGTACCAGGGTCCGGGGGCTACACCTTC.

The chain uses TRBV9 and TRBJ2-7, with 7 positions matching TRBD1. Germline CDR1 reads SGDLS; CDR2 reads YYNGEE. The CDR3 is 14 amino acids. V lost 0 bases and J lost 3; bases outside the gene matches: 3. The CDR3 DNA follows: TGTGCCAGCAGCGTAGAGGGGGCGAGCTACGAGCAGTACTTC. Its translation: CASSVEGASYEQYF.

The chain joins TRBV5-6 to TRBJ2-7; 11 nucleotides align to TRBD2. From germline, CDR1 is SGHDT and CDR2 YYEEEE. CDR3 size: 15 residues. With 3 bases clipped from V and 2 bases from J, the junction kept 4 bases outside the gene matches. CDR3 sequence: CASSWGTSGAYEQYF. The CDR3 DNA sequence: TGTGCCAGCAGCTGGGGGACTAGCGGTGCCTACGAGCAGTACTTC.